The 15 T cell receptor beta chains below were found in one sample sequenced in a study of early T cells in non-severe SARS-CoV-2 infection. Each CDR3 protein gets one entry after TCRdb re-called the 5' RACE reads with MiXCR. The sample includes some 80,000 distinct CDR3 sequences, 12% of them seen just once. Sequencing was carried out using whole blood. These receptors were taken from an adult who was a healthcare worker with PCR-confirmed SARS-CoV-2 infection or an uninfected control (not recorded which).

This clonotype was seen repeatedly, ten times or more. This sequence joins TRBV7-9 and TRBJ2-5; TRBD1 is a possible D gene (5 bases). Germline CDR1 SEHNR, CDR2 FQNEAQ (reference sequence). This CDR3 contains 13 residues. V lost 5 bases to trimming and J lost 5 bases, with 12 bases between them. The CDR3 region has the DNA TGTGCCAGCAGCGTCACAGGACGCGAGACCCAGTACTTC. Translated: CASSVTGRETQYF.

In its sample, this clonotype was seen a few times. The J gene is TRBJ2-5, the V gene TRBV7-2; D call uncertain. Trimming took off 2 bases at V and 2 bases at J, with 9 bases between the two ends. This CDR3 has 14 residues. The germline gives CDR1 SGHTA, CDR2 FQGNSA. CDR3: CASSLHRAQETQYF. CDR3 nucleotide sequence: TGTGCCAGCAGCTTACACCGAGCGCAAGAGACCCAGTACTTC.

This clonotype occurred a few times. V gene TRBV12-3 or TRBV12-4 combines with J gene TRBJ2-3; D gene unclear. The CDR3 is 15 residues long. Trimming took off 5 bases at V and 5 bases at J, with 17 bases between the two ends. CDR3 coding DNA: TGTGCCAGCAGTGGTGACGGGCGGTCGGGAGATACGCAGTATTTT. Translation: CASSGDGRSGDTQYF.

A few counts support this clonotype. The rearrangement uses TRBV6-6 and TRBJ1-3; D call uncertain. From germline, CDR1 is MNHNY and CDR2 SVGAGI (reference sequence). The V end lost 6 bases, the J end lost 0 bases, and 9 bases lay between the germline ends. The CDR3 sequence is 14 residues long. The CDR3 sequence is CASSHGSSGNTIYF. CDR3 nucleotides: TGTGCCAGCAGCCACGGGAGCTCTGGAAACACCATATATTTT.

This clonotype has only a few counts. The chain has TRBV5-1 and TRBJ2-3; possibly TRBD2 for D (6 bases). Germline CDR1 and CDR2: SGHRS and YFSETQ. The CDR3 consists of 15 residues. V lost 0 bases, J lost 4 bases, and 12 bases lay in between. As DNA, the CDR3 is TGCGCCAGCAGCTTGGCTGCGGGAATTCCAGATACGCAGTATTTT. As protein: CASSLAAGIPDTQYF. The entire variable domain, with the rest obtained from reference TRBV5-1 and TRBJ2-3, is as follows: KAGVTQTPRYLIKTRGQQVTLSCSPISGHRSVSWYQQTPGQGLQFLFEYFSETQRNKGNFPGRFSGRQFSNSRSEMNVSTLELGDSALYLCASSLAAGIPDTQYFGPGTRLTVL.

The chain has TRBV20-1 and TRBJ1-4; D might be TRBD1 (6 bases). The germline V gene encodes CDR1 DFQATT and CDR2 SNEGSKA (reference sequence). V was trimmed by 3 bases and J by 4 bases, leaving 21 bases between them. The CDR3 totals 17 residues. Here the CDR3 DNA reads TGCAGTGCTAGTGTTCGAAAACCGGGACACATTAATGAAAAACTGTTTTTT. This codes for CSASVRKPGHINEKLFF.

In its sample, this clonotype was seen a few times. The rearrangement links TRBV15 to TRBJ1-4; D is perhaps TRBD1 (6 bases). Germline CDR1 and CDR2: LNHNV and YYDKDF (reference sequence). Trimming shortened V by 3 bases and J by 1 base, and 12 bases separated the two germline ends. The CDR3 length is 16 residues. The CDR3 DNA reads TGTGCCACCAGCAGCACCCGGACAGTAACTAATGAAAAACTGTTTTTT. Protein: CATSSTRTVTNEKLFF.

There are a few counts of this clonotype. The chain has TRBV20-1 and TRBJ2-4; 14 bases are a match to TRBD2. CDR3 size: 15 residues. From germline, CDR1 is DFQATT and CDR2 SNEGSKA (reference sequence). The J segment lost 8 bases and the V segment lost 5 bases, leaving 8 bases of the junction unmatched. Here the CDR3 reads CSAAHGTSGRHIQYF. CDR3 sequence (DNA): TGCAGTGCTGCTCACGGGACTAGCGGGAGACACATTCAGTACTTC.

This clonotype turned up a few times. CDR3: CASSTGTSGRRETQYF. The DNA for the CDR3 is TGTGCCAGCAGCACCGGGACTAGCGGGAGAAGGGAGACCCAGTACTTC. The chain couples TRBV7-2 to TRBJ2-5; 14 bases fit TRBD2. The J segment lost 5 bases and the V segment lost 5 bases, leaving 7 bases of the junction unmatched. The length of the CDR3 is 16 residues. Germline values: CDR1 SGHTA, CDR2 FQGNSA. The variable domain in full, with the rest retrieved from reference TRBV7-2 and TRBJ2-5, is GAGVSQSPSNKVTEKGKDVELRCDPISGHTALYWYRQSLGQGLEFLIYFQGNSAPDKSGLPSDRFSAERTGGSVSTLTIQRTQQEDSAVYLCASSTGTSGRRETQYFGPGTRLLVL.

This clonotype has only a few counts. The chain links TRBV27 to TRBJ2-7; D is unresolved. The CDR3 is 9 residues long. In germline, CDR1 is MNHEY, CDR2 SMNVEV (reference sequence). V was cut by 8 bases and J by 7 bases, with 6 bases left in between. The CDR3 region is CASRAEQYF. DNA for the CDR3: TGTGCCAGCCGTGCGGAGCAGTACTTC.

This clonotype was counted only a few times. The V and J genes are TRBV6-4 and TRBJ1-5; 8 bases align to TRBD1. This CDR3 has 13 residues. Trimming at V came to 5 bases and at J to 6 bases, leaving 3 bases not matched to a gene. From germline, CDR1 is MRHNA and CDR2 SNTAGT. In DNA, the CDR3 is TGTGCCAGCAGTCAACAGGGGGGTCAGCCCCAGCATTTT. This encodes CASSQQGGQPQHF.

The rearrangement links TRBV5-4 to TRBJ1-2; TRBD1 agrees at 8 bases. The trim removed 4 bases at V and 3 bases at J, leaving 5 bases unmatched. Germline CDR1 is SGHNT and CDR2 is YYREEE (reference sequence). CDR3 length equals 14 residues. The CDR3 region has the DNA TGTGCCAGCAGCCCCGGGACAGGCCACTATGGCTACACCTTC. It translates to CASSPGTGHYGYTF.

This clonotype was counted between two and nine times. The genes are TRBV18 and TRBJ2-1; 8 bases line up with TRBD2. The CDR3 runs to 14 residues. Per the germline V gene, CDR1 is KGHSH and CDR2 is LQKENI. The ends lost 5 bases at V and 8 bases at J; junction bases unmatched: 8. The CDR3 region has the DNA TGTGCCAGCTCAGGGAAGGCGGGAGGCTATGAGCAGTTCTTC. This sequence encodes CASSGKAGGYEQFF. The variable domain in full, completed from reference TRBV18 and TRBJ2-1, reads NAGVMQNPRHLVRRRGQEARLRCSPMKGHSHVYWYRQLPEEGLKFMVYLQKENIIDESGMPKERFSAEFPKEGPSILRIQQVVRGDSAAYFCASSGKAGGYEQFFGPGTRLTVL.

The chain combines TRBV5-6 with TRBJ1-4; tentative D call: TRBD1 (5 bases). Per germline, CDR1 SGHDT and CDR2 YYEEEE. Trimming left V 7 bases short and J 15 bases short, with 16 bases between. CDR3 length equals 11 residues. The CDR3 reads CASHHSGALFF. In nucleotides, the CDR3 is TGTGCCAGCCATCACTCCGGGGCATTGTTTTTT.

A few counts support this clonotype. The gene calls are TRBV4-3 and TRBJ1-2; D is unclear. CDR3 length: 13 amino acids. Germline V gene data show CDR1 as LGHNA and CDR2 as YSLEER. Trimming left V 0 bases short and J 4 bases short, with 6 bases between. The CDR3 loop is CASSQDLGYGYTF. The CDR3 region has the DNA TGCGCCAGCAGCCAAGATTTGGGCTATGGCTACACCTTC.